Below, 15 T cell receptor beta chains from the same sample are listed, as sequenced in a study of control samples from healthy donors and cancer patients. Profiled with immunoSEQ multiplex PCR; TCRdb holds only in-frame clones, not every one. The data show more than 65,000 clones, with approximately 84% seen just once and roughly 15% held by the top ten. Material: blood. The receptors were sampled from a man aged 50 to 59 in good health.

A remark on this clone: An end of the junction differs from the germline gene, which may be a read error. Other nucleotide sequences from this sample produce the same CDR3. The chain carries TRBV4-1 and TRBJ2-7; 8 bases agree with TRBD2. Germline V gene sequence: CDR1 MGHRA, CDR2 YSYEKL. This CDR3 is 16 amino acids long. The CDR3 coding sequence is TGCGCCAGCAGCCAAGATCAATGGACTAGCAGCTACGAGCAGTACTTT. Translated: CASSQDQWTSSYEQYF.

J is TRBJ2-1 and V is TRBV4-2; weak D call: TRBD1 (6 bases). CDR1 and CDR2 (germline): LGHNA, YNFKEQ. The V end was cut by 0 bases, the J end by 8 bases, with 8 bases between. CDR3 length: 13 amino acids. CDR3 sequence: CASSQDGGHEQFF. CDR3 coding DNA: TGTGCCAGCAGCCAAGATGGGGGCCATGAGCAGTTCTTC.

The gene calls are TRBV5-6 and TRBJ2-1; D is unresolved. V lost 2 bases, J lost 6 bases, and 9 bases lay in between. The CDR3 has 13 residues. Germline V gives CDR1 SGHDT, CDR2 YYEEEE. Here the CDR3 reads CASSLTSGNEQFF. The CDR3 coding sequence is TGTGCCAGCAGCTTAACAAGTGGCAATGAGCAGTTCTTC.

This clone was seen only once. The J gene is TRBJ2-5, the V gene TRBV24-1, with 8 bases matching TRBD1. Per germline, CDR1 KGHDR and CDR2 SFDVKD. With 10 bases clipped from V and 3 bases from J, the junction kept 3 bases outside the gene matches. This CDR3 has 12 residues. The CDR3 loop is CATGDRKETQYF. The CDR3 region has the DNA TGTGCCACGGGGGACAGGAAAGAGACCCAGTACTTC.

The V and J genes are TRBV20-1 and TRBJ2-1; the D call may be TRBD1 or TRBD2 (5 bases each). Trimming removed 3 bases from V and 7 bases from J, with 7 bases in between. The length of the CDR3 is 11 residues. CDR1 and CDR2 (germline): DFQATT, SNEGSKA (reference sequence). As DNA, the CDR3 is TGCAGTGCTAGCAGGGAGAATGAGCAGTTCTTC. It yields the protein CSASRENEQFF.

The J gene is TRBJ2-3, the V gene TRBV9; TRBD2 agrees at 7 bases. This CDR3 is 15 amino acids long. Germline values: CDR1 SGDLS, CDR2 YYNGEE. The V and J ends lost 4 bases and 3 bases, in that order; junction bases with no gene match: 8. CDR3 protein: CASSFVSGGTDTQYF. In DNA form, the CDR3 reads TGTGCCAGCAGCTTTGTGTCGGGAGGAACAGATACGCAGTATTTT.

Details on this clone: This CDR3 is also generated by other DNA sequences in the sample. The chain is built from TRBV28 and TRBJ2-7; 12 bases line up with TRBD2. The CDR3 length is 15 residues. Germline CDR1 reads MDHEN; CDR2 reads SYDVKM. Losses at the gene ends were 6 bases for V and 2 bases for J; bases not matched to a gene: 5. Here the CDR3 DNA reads TGTGCCAGCAGGTCACTAGCGGGAGGACCCTACGAGCAGTACTTC. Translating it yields CASRSLAGGPYEQYF.

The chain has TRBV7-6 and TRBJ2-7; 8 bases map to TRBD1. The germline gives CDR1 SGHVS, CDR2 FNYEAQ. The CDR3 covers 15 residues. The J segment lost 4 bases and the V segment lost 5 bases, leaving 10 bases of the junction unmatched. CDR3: CASSLGPGQEYEQYF. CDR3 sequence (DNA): TGTGCCAGCAGCCTGGGACCGGGACAGGAGTACGAGCAGTACTTC. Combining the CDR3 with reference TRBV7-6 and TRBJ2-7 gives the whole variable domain GAGVSQSPRYKVTKRGQDVALRCDPISGHVSLYWYRQALGQGPEFLTYFNYEAQQDKSGLPNDRFSAERPEGSISTLTIQRTEQRDSAMYRCASSLGPGQEYEQYFGPGTRLTVT.

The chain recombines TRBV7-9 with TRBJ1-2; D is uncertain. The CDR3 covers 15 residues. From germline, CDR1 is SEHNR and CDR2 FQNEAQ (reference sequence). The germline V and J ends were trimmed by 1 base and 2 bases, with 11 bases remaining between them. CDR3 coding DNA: TGTGCCAGCAGCTTAGGGCTGGACGGAAACTATGGCTACACCTTC. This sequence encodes CASSLGLDGNYGYTF.

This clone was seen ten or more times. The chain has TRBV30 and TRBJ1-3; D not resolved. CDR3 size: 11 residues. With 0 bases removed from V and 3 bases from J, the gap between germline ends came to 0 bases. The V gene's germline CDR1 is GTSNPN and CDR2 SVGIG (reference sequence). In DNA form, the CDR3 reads TGTGCCTGGAGTGTTGGAAACACCATATATTTT. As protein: CAWSVGNTIYF.

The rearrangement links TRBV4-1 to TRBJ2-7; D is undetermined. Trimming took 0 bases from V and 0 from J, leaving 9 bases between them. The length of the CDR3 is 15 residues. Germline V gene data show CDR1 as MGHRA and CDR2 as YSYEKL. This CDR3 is CASSQDSSPSYEQYF. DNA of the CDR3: TGCGCCAGCAGCCAAGATTCATCGCCCTCCTACGAGCAGTACTTC.

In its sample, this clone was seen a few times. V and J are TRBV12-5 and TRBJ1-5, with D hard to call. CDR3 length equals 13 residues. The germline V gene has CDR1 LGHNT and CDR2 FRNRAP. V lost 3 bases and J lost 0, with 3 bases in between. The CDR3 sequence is CASGFSSNQPQHF. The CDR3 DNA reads TGTGCTAGTGGTTTTAGTAGCAATCAGCCCCAGCATTTT.

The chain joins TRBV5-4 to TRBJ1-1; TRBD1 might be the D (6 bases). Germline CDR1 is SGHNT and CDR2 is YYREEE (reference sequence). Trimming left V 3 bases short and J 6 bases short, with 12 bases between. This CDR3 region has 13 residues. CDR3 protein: CASSYTGSPEAFF. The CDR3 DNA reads TGTGCCAGCAGCTACACAGGGTCCCCTGAAGCTTTCTTT. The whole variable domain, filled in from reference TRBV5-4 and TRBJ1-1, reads ETGVTQSPTHLIKTRGQQVTLRCSSQSGHNTVSWYQQALGQGPQFIFQYYREEENGRGNFPPRFSGLQFPNYSSELNVNALELDDSALYLCASSYTGSPEAFFGQGTRLTVV.

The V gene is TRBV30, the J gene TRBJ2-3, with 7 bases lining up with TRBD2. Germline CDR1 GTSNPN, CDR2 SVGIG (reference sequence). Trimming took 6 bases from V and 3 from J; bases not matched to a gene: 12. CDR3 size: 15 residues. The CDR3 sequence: CACDPSGRGTDTQYF. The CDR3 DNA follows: TGTGCCTGCGACCCTAGCGGCAGAGGGACAGATACGCAGTATTTT.

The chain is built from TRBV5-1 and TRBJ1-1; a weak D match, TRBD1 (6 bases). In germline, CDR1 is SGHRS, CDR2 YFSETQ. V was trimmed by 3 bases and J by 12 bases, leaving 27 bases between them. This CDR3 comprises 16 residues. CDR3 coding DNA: TGCGCCAGCAGCTATACTGCTATGGGGGGCCAAGAAGACTCTTTCTTT. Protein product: CASSYTAMGGQEDSFF.